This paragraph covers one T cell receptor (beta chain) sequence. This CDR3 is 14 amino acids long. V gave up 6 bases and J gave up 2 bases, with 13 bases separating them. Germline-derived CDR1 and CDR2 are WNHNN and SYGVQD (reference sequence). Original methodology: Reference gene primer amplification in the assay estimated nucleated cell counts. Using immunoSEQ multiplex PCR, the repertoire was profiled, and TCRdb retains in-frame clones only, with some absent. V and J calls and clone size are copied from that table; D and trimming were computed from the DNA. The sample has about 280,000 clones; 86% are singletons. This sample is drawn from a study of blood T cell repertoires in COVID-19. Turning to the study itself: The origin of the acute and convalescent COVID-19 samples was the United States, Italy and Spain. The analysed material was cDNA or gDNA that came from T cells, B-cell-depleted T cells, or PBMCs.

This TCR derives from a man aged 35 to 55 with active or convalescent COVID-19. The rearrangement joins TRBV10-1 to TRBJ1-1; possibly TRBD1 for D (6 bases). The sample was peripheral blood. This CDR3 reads CASRYRVTNTEAFF. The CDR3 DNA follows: TGCGCCAGCAGGTACAGGGTTACCAACACTGAAGCTTTCTTT.